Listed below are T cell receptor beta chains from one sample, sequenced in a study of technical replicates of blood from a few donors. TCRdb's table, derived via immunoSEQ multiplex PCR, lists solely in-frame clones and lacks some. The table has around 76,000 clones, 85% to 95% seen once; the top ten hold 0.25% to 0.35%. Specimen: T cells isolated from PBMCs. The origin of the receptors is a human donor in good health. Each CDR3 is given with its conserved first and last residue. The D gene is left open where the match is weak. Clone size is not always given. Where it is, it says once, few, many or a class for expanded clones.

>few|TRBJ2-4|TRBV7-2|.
CASSLVGWTLNIQYF
TGTGCCAGCAGCTTAGTAGGGTGGACTCTGAACATTCAGTACTTC
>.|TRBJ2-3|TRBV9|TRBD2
CASSVGTSGGPDTQYF
TGTGCCAGCAGCGTAGGGACTAGCGGGGGTCCGGATACGCAGTATTTT
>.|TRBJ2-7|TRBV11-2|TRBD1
CASSPSTGDSSYEQYF
TGTGCCAGCAGCCCCTCGACAGGGGACTCATCCTACGAGCAGTACTTC
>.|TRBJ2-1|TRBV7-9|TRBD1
CASSQDRAANEQFF
TGTGCCAGCAGCCAGGACAGGGCTGCGAATGAGCAGTTCTTC
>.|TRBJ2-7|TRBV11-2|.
CASSYYRVGHEQYF
TGTGCCAGCAGCTACTACAGGGTGGGCCACGAGCAGTACTTC
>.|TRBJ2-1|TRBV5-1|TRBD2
CASSLAGTSGRAAYNEQFF
TGCGCCAGCAGCTTGGCCGGGACTAGCGGGAGGGCAGCCTACAATGAGCAGTTCTTC
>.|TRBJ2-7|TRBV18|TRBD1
CASSPGDRVFDEQYF
TGTGCCAGCTCACCTGGGGACAGGGTTTTCGACGAGCAGTACTTC
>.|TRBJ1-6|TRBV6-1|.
CASRQSSYNSPLHF
TGTGCCAGCAGACAGAGCTCCTATAATTCACCCCTCCACTTT
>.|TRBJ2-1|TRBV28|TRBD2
CASSLSSGIYNEQFF
TGTGCCAGCAGTTTGAGTAGCGGGATCTACAATGAGCAGTTCTTC
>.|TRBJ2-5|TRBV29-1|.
CSVELLNQYF
TGCAGCGTTGAACTACTGAACCAGTACTTC
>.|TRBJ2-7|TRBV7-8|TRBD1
CASSLYRDRDSYEQYF
TGTGCCAGCAGCCTCTACCGGGACAGGGACTCCTACGAGCAGTACTTC
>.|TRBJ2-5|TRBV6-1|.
CASSDQGRETQYF
TGTGCCAGCAGTGACCAGGGGCGGGAGACCCAGTACTTC
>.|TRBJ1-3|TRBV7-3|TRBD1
CASSNRGMSGNTIYF
TGTGCCAGCAGCAACAGGGGAATGTCTGGAAACACCATATATTTT